This T cell receptor (beta chain) was sequenced during a study of blood T cell repertoires in COVID-19 (dated by TCRdb to the early 2020s). Concerning the study at large: Collaborator samples came from the United States, Italy and Spain and covered acute and convalescent phases of COVID-19. The prospective study material was composed of cDNA or gDNA derived from T cells, B-cell-depleted T cells, or PBMCs. Subjects who had been exposed to COVID-19, were actively infected with it, or had recovered from it provided the deeply sampled blood TCRbeta repertoires that made up the dataset. A freely available public database, intended as a resource for researchers studying the immune response to SARS-CoV-2, is where the repertoires were released. The samples were drawn from the first 160 participants of the ongoing ImmuneRACE study and from 1,254 subjects provided by 6 global collaborators. Sample metadata almost always included a de-identified subject ID, COVID-19 status, age in years and sex. Where HLA class I and class II types were available, the types were taken from metadata supplied by the sample provider, not from assay-based typing. Overall study outcomes, separate from this receptor: Clinical and demographic metadata were provided uncurated, with the amount varying by source and participant.

About this clone itself: Its target antigen remains unknown. Its ends do not fully match the called genes, so a read error is possible.

Taken from cysteine to phenylalanine, the CDR3 has 15 residues. Only CDR3 DNA is held: 45 bases, read in frame from base 1. CDR1 and CDR2 were assigned from the germline V gene as SGHRS and YFSETQ. Collaborating institutions collected whole blood in K2EDTA tubes following their own protocols. For TCRbeta analysis, collaborators shipped samples as frozen whole blood, isolated PBMCs, or DNA extracted from either of those sample types. TCRbeta CDR3 regions were amplified from genomic DNA using the immunoSEQ Assay, a bias-controlled multiplex PCR. The authors processed their data as follows. Nucleated cell counts per sample were estimated from amplification of reference gene primers within the assay. To quantify the absolute abundance of each unique TCRbeta CDR3 rearrangement, sequence reads were collapsed and filtered. For each sample, productive Simpson clonality was calculated as the square root of Simpson's diversity index across productive rearrangements. TCRdb obtained this table from immuneACCESS and retained in-frame rearrangements with V and J assigned. These tables miss some clones; where compared with another copy, unresolved V genes account for less than half of the shortfall, and the remainder is unexplained. V and J calls and clone size are as listed in that table; D and trimming were resolved from the DNA. Present in this sample are around 230,000 clones, roughly 80% of which were seen just once. The ten largest clonotypes hold roughly 7.9% of the sample.

This chain is built from TRBV5-1 and TRBJ1-1; the D region possibly corresponds to TRBD1 (5 bases align). Input material: peripheral blood. This TCR came from a woman older than 75 with acute or convalescent COVID-19. The CDR3 here reads CASSLVAGMNTEAFF. The DNA is as follows: TGCGCCAGCAGTTTGGTTGCAGGGATGAACACTGAAGCTTTCTTT.